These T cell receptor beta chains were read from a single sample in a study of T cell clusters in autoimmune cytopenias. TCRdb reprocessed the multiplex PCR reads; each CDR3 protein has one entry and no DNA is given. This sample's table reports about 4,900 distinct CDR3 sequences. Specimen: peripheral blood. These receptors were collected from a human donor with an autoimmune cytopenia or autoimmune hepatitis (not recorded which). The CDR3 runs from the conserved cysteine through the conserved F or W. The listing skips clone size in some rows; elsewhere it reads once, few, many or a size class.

CASSRGQGSYGYTF,TRBV18,TRBJ1-2,NA
CASSYSGGPVLREQFF,TRBV6-5,TRBJ2-1,NA
CASQTGTGAFF,TRBV6-1,TRBJ1-1,medium-sized
CASSLGGVEQYF,TRBV11-2,TRBJ2-7,medium-sized
CASRPPFSGPSYNEQFF,TRBV27,TRBJ2-1,large
CASSFTSSEKLFF,TRBV5-5,TRBJ1-4,medium-sized
CSAALGTGGVSQPQHF,TRBV29-1,TRBJ1-5,medium-sized
CASSPGLAGVDEQYF,TRBV10-1,TRBJ2-7,medium-sized
CASSRGGEGTDTQYF,TRBV5-1,TRBJ2-3,medium-sized
CASSIGRYSGANVLTF,TRBV19,TRBJ2-6,NA
CASSLGSQQGSAYGYTF,TRBV5-1,TRBJ1-2,NA
CSARDVSGSYNSPLHF,TRBV20-1,TRBJ1-6,NA
CAWSGNSYNQPQHF,TRBV30,TRBJ1-5,NA
CASSSREYGGGDEQFF,TRBV19,TRBJ2-1,medium-sized
CASSHVGQTKSNYGYTF,TRBV18,TRBJ1-2,medium-sized
CSAETSGRSYEQYF,TRBV20-1,TRBJ2-7,NA
CASSPPDRGITDTQYF,TRBV5-4,TRBJ2-3,NA
CAISESGAGLNEKLFF,TRBV10-3,TRBJ1-4,medium-sized
CASHRGLDSYEQYF,TRBV6-1,TRBJ2-7,medium-sized
CASSKGTGGNSPLHF,TRBV27,TRBJ1-6,medium-sized
CASSYLNTGAVSGNTIYF,TRBV6-5,TRBJ1-3,medium-sized
CASSTYPGQGHSPLHF,TRBV7-2,TRBJ1-6,medium-sized
CASSYREGPRQETQYF,TRBV6-5,TRBJ2-5,medium-sized
CASSASGGAYEQYF,TRBV19,TRBJ2-7,medium-sized
CSGRWGTEAFF,TRBV29-1,TRBJ1-1,medium-sized
CASSFGQDSNQPQHF,TRBV6-5,TRBJ1-5,NA
CASSYSTGAGELFF,TRBV6-5,TRBJ2-2,medium-sized
CASSPGTNTGELFF,TRBV19,TRBJ2-2,medium-sized
CASSSRLAGGTQYF,TRBV11-2,TRBJ2-5,medium-sized
CASSLLGQGADGYTF,TRBV5-6,TRBJ1-2,medium-sized
CASSLGLAGGNIQYF,TRBV7-2,TRBJ2-4,medium-sized
CASSLGTSLTDTQYF,TRBV11-2,TRBJ2-3,NA
CSVDLPGGTEAFF,TRBV29-1,TRBJ1-1,medium-sized
CASKQRDDTDTQYF,TRBV19,TRBJ2-3,medium-sized
CACAEGQAVSGELFF,TRBV27,TRBJ2-2,medium-sized
CASSFSLPPQHF,TRBV28,TRBJ1-5,NA
CASSYSRSNQPQHF,TRBV6-5,TRBJ1-5,medium-sized
CASSPTGGRSGRDPYEQYF,TRBV7-2,TRBJ2-7,NA
CASSLAGQVSSYEQYF,TRBV5-1,TRBJ2-7,NA
CASSLGGGDNSPLHF,TRBV5-1,TRBJ1-6,medium-sized
CASSLLRENTEAFF,TRBV7-2,TRBJ1-1,NA
CASSTKQGRETQYF,TRBV5-4,TRBJ2-5,medium-sized